This record covers a single T cell receptor (beta chain). Its specificity is not known. This specimen comes from a study of cytomegalovirus exposure and HLA in healthy donors. General study points: Clusters of TCRs from the first cohort tended to co-occur in the 110 or so validation repertoires (as a later analysis found).

The data were produced by immunoSEQ multiplex PCR, yet TCRdb's version contains in-frame clones alone and is incomplete. The top ten hold 2% to 3% of the sample, which has 160,000 or so clones, around nine tenths seen once. The J segment lost 13 bases and the V segment lost 3 bases, leaving 6 bases of the junction unmatched. Germline V gene lookup returns CDR1 SGHDT and CDR2 YYEEEE. The CDR3 consists of 14 residues. This chain links TRBV5-6 with TRBJ1-6; 11 bases are shared with TRBD1. The sequenced sample was PBMCs. This receptor was identified in a man aged 18 to 29 in good health and CMV-seropositive. CDR3 region: CASSSDRGRFPLHF. In DNA form, the CDR3 reads TGTGCCAGCAGCTCGGACAGGGGGCGATTCCCCCTCCACTTT.